The clone carrying this TCR beta chain was counted ten times or more. Its target is unknown. Between the trimmed V and J ends, which lost 7 bases and 8 bases, there was a span of 15 bases. The CDR3 totals 13 residues. These data belong to a study of T cells in Graves' hyperthyroidism and ophthalmopathy. Overall study findings and caveats: Ophthalmopathy was model-predicted a median approximately 6.9 months pre-onset.

RNA transcripts provided the source from which TCR beta CDR3 regions were amplified. When the TCR CDR3 underwent first-round RT-PCR, the HTBI primer set was used. TCRdb re-analysed the multiplex PCR reads in MiXCR, keeping a single row per CDR3 protein. The sample lists about 480,000 distinct CDR3 sequences; 13% to 15% were seen once. The material sequenced was blood. The chain carries TRBV12-3 or TRBV12-4 and TRBJ2-1, with D possibly TRBD2 on 8 matching bases. This receptor was identified in a woman under 30 with Graves' hyperthyroidism. This CDR3 reads CASTGGGSDEQFF. In DNA form, the CDR3 reads TGTGCCAGCACGGGAGGGGGCAGCGATGAGCAGTTCTTC.